This T cell receptor (beta chain) is drawn from a study of cytomegalovirus exposure and HLA in healthy donors. The length of the CDR3 is 16 residues. Trimming took 0 bases from V and 6 from J, leaving 14 bases between them. Germline CDR1 MNHEY, CDR2 SVGAGI. Researchers ran the PCR with 60 Vbeta and 13 Jbeta primers. The method was immunoSEQ multiplex PCR; TCRdb's version includes in-frame clones alone and lacks a portion of them. Counted here are approximately 190,000 clones, 82% occurring once; the ten biggest clones make up roughly 0.1%. The TCR sequence derives from a boy aged 2 to 10 in good health and CMV-seronegative. The chain has TRBV6-5 and TRBJ2-2, with D perhaps TRBD2 (6 bases). Sequenced sample: PBMCs. DNA of the CDR3: TGTGCCAGCAGTTACTCGCGGGGAAATGGGCCCGGGGAGCTGTTTTTT. It specifies CASSYSRGNGPGELFF.